The present entry profiles one TCR beta chain with its context. Its target is unknown. The read halts 3 residues ahead of the CDR3 end, with the missing end drawn from the germline J gene. All participants had a single incident cervical HPV16 infection, and prevalent HPV16 infections were excluded. This entry comes from a study of T cells in women clearing cervical HPV infection. On the study more broadly: Case blood was drawn when the lesion was first found; control blood after infection became undetectable.

Findings and caveats of the study: CIN3+ cases had significantly higher TCR richness than controls; evenness did not differ. A classifier using richness and V gene abundances reached an AUC of more than 0.8.

Method: immunoSEQ multiplex PCR; TCRdb's copy keeps in-frame clones and lacks some. The sample spans 20,000 to 30,000 clones; the ten largest clones claim approximately 12%. This CDR3 is 16 amino acids long. CDR1 and CDR2 from the germline V gene are SNHLY and FYNNEI. This chain uses TRBV2 with TRBJ1-4; TRBD1 matches at 10 bases. The TCR sequence derives from a woman aged 18-69 years with a cervical HPV16 infection that either progressed to CIN3+ or cleared (not recorded which). Sequencing input: blood buffy coat. CDR3 region: CATPTTGGLGANVLFF. Incomplete CDR3 DNA: TGTGCCACCCCTACGACAGGGGGCCTTGGGGCCAACGTA.